The present T cell receptor (beta chain) was sequenced within a study of regulatory T cells in long-lasting Graves disease (dated by TCRdb to 2020 to 2023). Background for the entire study: Patients with newly diagnosed Graves' disease had been on antithyroid drugs for under 3 months. Peripheral blood TCR sequencing and RNA sequencing compared persistent Graves' disease patients with newly diagnosed Graves' disease patients. The study took place in China and was registered as a clinical trial. A total of roughly 33 samples were covered by TCR sequencing, comprising some 13 persistent and around 20 newly diagnosed Graves' disease patients. General study outcomes and caveats: The study examined only peripheral blood because the primary lesion, thyroid tissue, could not be accessed. As a limitation, the authors acknowledged that the small sample size may reduce accuracy. Persistent patients shared more public clonotypes among themselves (roughly 2,700) than newly diagnosed patients did (more than 850). Persistent Graves' disease patients showed lower TCR Shannon entropy and fewer highly expanded clones than newly diagnosed patients, suggesting clonal expansion. Persistent disease showed preferential use of TRBV28, TRBJ1-2 and TRBJ2-5, whereas newly diagnosed disease favored TRBV20-1 and TRBJ2-1. Only the TCR beta chain was sequenced and analyzed.

This clonotype was seen repeatedly, ten times or more. The target of this receptor is not known. Base-call qualities are not available, and no considerably larger clone is one nucleotide away. V lost 4 bases and J lost 3 bases; the stretch between them is 16 bases long. The CDR3 measures 15 amino acids from cysteine to phenylalanine. The CDR3 DNA has 45 bases and is translated from base 1. The CDR1 and CDR2 encoded by the germline V gene (reference sequence) are SGHKS and YYEKEE. Libraries were constructed by multiplex PCR. TCRdb records Illumina HiSeq 4000 as the sequencer. To build TCR beta libraries, CDR3 regions were amplified by Arm-PCR using iRepertoire HTBI primers. Before sequencing, the PCR products underwent gel purification. As for how the authors treated the data: Across samples, some 62 TRBV and 13 to 15 TRBJ segments were identified and used for gene usage analysis of CDR3 amino acid clonotypes. Filtered high-quality paired reads were merged into contigs using COPE and FqMerger. BLAST was used to align contigs to IMGT TRBV, TRBD and TRBJ reference genes, with CDR3 defined following IMGT. Any clonotype with a frequency above 0.1% was classified as a highly expanded clone. Shannon entropy was used to measure repertoire diversity, and the Gini coefficient was used to measure V-J evenness. A clonotype was considered public if more than one individual shared it. TCRdb reprocessing: public reads trimmed at Q25 with fastp, clones called with MiXCR, in-frame beta chains kept. Each CDR3 protein appears once, grouped with its most common genes and DNA. For this entry, the V and J calls and clone size follow TCRdb and not the study's own pipeline. This sample lists fewer than 400,000 distinct CDR3 sequences; under 20% were detected once. The leading ten clones occupy 38% of the sample.

Taken with the paper, the label for time point translates to: newly diagnosed GD, antithyroid drugs for less than 3 months. For both TCR sequencing and RNA sequencing, RNA was extracted from PBMCs in TRIzol. The diagnosis of Graves' disease was made according to American Thyroid Association guidelines. The patients came from an endocrinology department in Xi'an, China. Each patient gave about 9.1 milliliters of peripheral blood, collected in an EDTA anticoagulant tube. Ficoll Paque Plus density gradient separation was used to isolate PBMCs, and no additional T cell sorting was done. An Agilent 2100 Bioanalyzer and agarose gel were used to check RNA quality, while a NanoDrop 2000 measured RNA concentration.

The sequence is built from TRBV5-5 and TRBJ1-1; TRBD1 is a weak D gene call, 5 bases matching. This material consisted of peripheral blood mononuclear cells (PBMCs), taken at new diagnosis, from a patient treated with antithyroid drugs. This clonotype was obtained from a female donor with Graves disease. The CDR3 reads CASSRKYGGDTEAFF. In nucleotides, the sequence is TGTGCCAGCAGCCGAAAATACGGGGGTGACACTGAAGCTTTCTTT.